This entry lists 32 T cell receptor beta chains sequenced from one sample in a study of blood T cell repertoires in COVID-19. The table came from immunoSEQ multiplex PCR; TCRdb's copy has only in-frame clones and leaves some out. The sample consists of about 310,000 clones, about nine tenths of them appearing once. Material for sequencing was PBMCs or T cells enriched from blood (not recorded which). Every receptor here comes from a woman between 18 and 30 years old who had recovered from COVID-19.

CDR3 nucleotides: TGTGCCAGCAGACGGGCGGGCCTAGCGGGAGCGGGAAATGAGCAGTTCTTC. Protein sequence: CASRRAGLAGAGNEQFF. The V and J genes are TRBV7-2 and TRBJ2-1, with 10 bases lining up with TRBD2. The germline CDR1 and CDR2 sequences are SGHTA and FQGNSA. CDR3 length: 17 amino acids. V dropped 6 bases and J dropped 7; count of bases not matched to a gene: 15.

The chain joins TRBV15 to TRBJ2-5; TRBD1 aligns across 7 bases. The CDR3 spans 17 residues. Germline assignment: CDR1 LNHNV and CDR2 YYDKDF (reference sequence). The trim removed 5 bases at V and 2 bases at J, leaving 14 bases unmatched. This CDR3 is CATSPTPRQGWQETQYF. In DNA, the CDR3 is TGTGCCACCAGCCCTACTCCCAGACAGGGATGGCAAGAGACCCAGTACTTC.

The chain has TRBV7-9 and TRBJ2-1, with a weak D call TRBD2 (5 bases). The ends were cut back, 2 bases at V and 0 bases at J, with 8 bases in the middle. Germline CDR1 and CDR2: SEHNR and FQNEAQ (reference sequence). The CDR3 loop spans 15 amino acids. CDR3 DNA: TGTGCCAGCAGCTTACGGAGGAGCTCCTACAATGAGCAGTTCTTC. Encoded protein: CASSLRRSSYNEQFF.

The chain is built from TRBV5-1 and TRBJ1-1; perhaps TRBD1 as D (5 bases). The CDR3 extends over 16 amino acids. V dropped 0 bases and J dropped 1 base, with 13 bases sitting between them. Germline values: CDR1 SGHRS, CDR2 YFSETQ. The CDR3: CASSLAPPGRNTEAFF. CDR3 nucleotides: TGCGCCAGCAGCTTGGCCCCGCCAGGGCGGAACACTGAAGCTTTCTTT.

In regard to this clone: Other DNA sequences from this sample encode an identical CDR3 as well. V gene TRBV6-5 combines with J gene TRBJ1-2; 9 bases line up with TRBD1. The V gene end was trimmed by 5 bases and the J gene end by 2 bases; junction bases not matched to a gene: 6. The length of the CDR3 is 15 residues. Germline CDR1 reads MNHEY; CDR2 reads SVGAGI. The CDR3, as DNA: TGTGCCAGCAGTACCTGGACAGGGGCGAACTATGGCTACACCTTC. Translated, it gives CASSTWTGANYGYTF.

The chain employs TRBV30 and TRBJ2-2; a weak D match, TRBD2 (7 bases). Per germline, CDR1 GTSNPN and CDR2 SVGIG (reference sequence). The length of the CDR3 is 17 residues. Trimming took off 4 bases at V and 0 bases at J, with 18 bases between the two ends. The chain's CDR3 is CAWTPWAGGPNTGELFF. Here the CDR3 DNA reads TGTGCCTGGACACCGTGGGCCGGGGGGCCGAACACCGGGGAGCTGTTTTTT.

The chain links TRBV2 to TRBJ2-7; 8 nucleotides match TRBD1. J lost 2 bases, V lost 8 bases, and 8 bases had no gene match. The CDR3 spans 14 residues. Per germline, CDR1 SNHLY and CDR2 FYNNEI. CDR3 nucleotide sequence: TGTGCCAGCGCCCGGACAGGGCTCCCCTACGAGCAGTACTTC. Translated: CASARTGLPYEQYF.

The rearrangement uses TRBV30 and TRBJ2-7; a possible D gene is TRBD2 (5 bases). V gave up 4 bases and J gave up 0 bases, with 7 bases separating them. The CDR3 contains 12 residues. Germline V gene lookup returns CDR1 GTSNPN and CDR2 SVGIG (reference sequence). CDR3 residues: CAWKRSSYEQYF. The CDR3 region has the DNA TGTGCCTGGAAGCGGAGCTCCTACGAGCAGTACTTC.

J is TRBJ2-2 and V is TRBV9, with 9 bases identical to TRBD2. This CDR3 is 17 amino acids long. V lost 0 bases, J lost 6 bases, and 9 bases stayed unmatched. Per the germline V gene, CDR1 is SGDLS and CDR2 is YYNGEE. CDR3 DNA sequence: TGTGCCAGCAGCGTAGGTACGGGACTAGCATACTCCGGGGAGCTGTTTTTT. The encoded protein is CASSVGTGLAYSGELFF. The variable domain in full, with the rest retrieved from reference TRBV9 and TRBJ2-2, is DSGVTQTPKHLITATGQRVTLRCSPRSGDLSVYWYQQSLDQGLQFLIQYYNGEERAKGNILERFSAQQFPDLHSELNLSSLELGDSALYFCASSVGTGLAYSGELFFGEGSRLTVL.

The genes are TRBV3-1 (or the pseudogene TRBV3-2) and TRBJ1-2, with D tentatively TRBD1 (6 bases). The CDR3 has 14 residues. CDR1 and CDR2 from the germline V gene are LGHDT and YNNKEL (reference sequence). Trimming removed 2 bases from V and 1 base from J, with 8 bases in between. The CDR3 region is CASSQWTDNYGYTF. CDR3 sequence (DNA): TGTGCCAGCAGCCAATGGACAGATAACTATGGCTACACCTTC.

In its sample, this clone was seen a few times. The rearrangement joins TRBV3-1 (or the pseudogene TRBV3-2) to TRBJ1-1; 9 bases are a match to TRBD1. CDR3 length: 18 residues. Germline V lookup: CDR1 LGHDT, CDR2 YNNKEL (reference sequence). The V and J ends lost 4 bases and 2 bases, in that order; junction bases with no gene match: 14. The CDR3 protein is CASSPRTQGASPNTEAFF. The CDR3 coding sequence is TGTGCCAGCAGCCCTCGAACACAGGGGGCCTCACCCAACACTGAAGCTTTCTTT.

This clone was observed a few times. This chain links TRBV20-1 with TRBJ2-7; weak D call: TRBD1 (6 bases). Deletions cut 6 bases from V and 4 bases from J, with 10 bases between. The germline gives CDR1 DFQATT, CDR2 SNEGSKA (reference sequence). CDR3 length: 11 residues. CDR3 sequence reads: CSATDRYEQYF. DNA of the CDR3: TGCAGTGCGACTGACAGGTACGAGCAGTACTTC.

The V and J genes are TRBV28 and TRBJ1-4, with a tentative D call TRBD1 (6 bases). Deletions cut 3 bases from V and 8 bases from J, with 16 bases between. Germline V gene sequence: CDR1 MDHEN, CDR2 SYDVKM. The CDR3 length is 15 residues. CDR3 coding DNA: TGTGCCAGCAGTTTGGGCAGGGGAGTAGACGAAAAACTGTTTTTT. Translating gives CASSLGRGVDEKLFF.

The gene calls are TRBV7-2 and TRBJ2-1, with TRBD2 as a possible D gene (5 bases). Germline V gives CDR1 SGHTA, CDR2 FQGNSA. V lost 2 bases and J 8 bases, leaving 10 bases between the germline ends. The CDR3 is 13 amino acids. CDR3 sequence reads: CASSLSVSDEQFF. DNA for the CDR3: TGTGCCAGCAGCTTAAGTGTTAGCGATGAGCAGTTCTTC.

This chain joins TRBV7-2 and TRBJ1-3, with D uncertain. V lost 2 bases and J lost 3, with 11 bases in between. The CDR3 sequence is 15 residues long. The germline CDR1 and CDR2 sequences are SGHTA and FQGNSA. The CDR3 protein is CASSLHSGNGNTIYF. The CDR3 DNA reads as TGTGCCAGCAGCTTACATTCGGGGAATGGAAACACCATATATTTT. Supplemented by reference TRBV7-2 and TRBJ1-3, the full variable domain reads GAGVSQSPSNKVTEKGKDVELRCDPISGHTALYWYRQSLGQGLEFLIYFQGNSAPDKSGLPSDRFSAERTGGSVSTLTIQRTQQEDSAVYLCASSLHSGNGNTIYFGEGSWLTVV.

The CDR3 reads CASSWGQNTEAFF. CDR3 DNA: TGTGCCAGCAGCTGGGGGCAGAACACTGAAGCTTTCTTT. The gene calls are TRBV7-2 and TRBJ1-1, with a weak D call TRBD1 (6 bases). The CDR3 consists of 13 residues. Trimming removed 4 bases from V and 1 base from J, with 7 bases in between. The V gene's germline CDR1 is SGHTA and CDR2 FQGNSA.

The J gene is TRBJ2-5, the V gene TRBV28; 7 nucleotides align to TRBD2. The V and J ends lost 6 bases and 5 bases, in that order; junction bases with no gene match: 3. The V gene's germline CDR1 is MDHEN and CDR2 SYDVKM. The CDR3 is 12 residues long. The CDR3 DNA is TGTGCCAGCAGGGGAGGGGCCGAGACCCAGTACTTC. Translation gives CASRGGAETQYF.

The CDR3 DNA is TGTGCCAGCAACAGGGACAGATCATCTAACTATGGCTACACCTTC. This codes for CASNRDRSSNYGYTF. The chain links TRBV2 to TRBJ1-2, with 7 bases that match TRBD1. This CDR3 contains 15 residues. CDR1 is SNHLY and CDR2 is FYNNEI in the germline V gene. Losses at the gene ends were 7 bases for V and 0 bases for J; bases not matched to a gene: 8.

The CDR3 DNA is TGTGCCAGCAGCTTGGAACAGGGTAGGAAGACCCAGTACTTC. Its protein product is CASSLEQGRKTQYF. This sequence joins TRBV5-6 and TRBJ2-5; D perhaps matches TRBD1 (6 bases). V was pared by 0 bases and J by 6 bases, with 12 bases between. The CDR3 is 14 amino acids. CDR1 is SGHDT and CDR2 is YYEEEE in the germline V gene. Based on the CDR3 plus reference TRBV5-6 and TRBJ2-5, the full variable domain is DAGVTQSPTHLIKTRGQQVTLRCSPKSGHDTVSWYQQALGQGPQFIFQYYEEEERQRGNFPDRFSGHQFPNYSSELNVNALLLGDSALYLCASSLEQGRKTQYFGPGTRLLVL.

V gene TRBV28 combines with J gene TRBJ2-1, with TRBD1 matching over 7 bases. Trimming took 7 bases from V and 6 from J; bases not matched to a gene: 9. CDR1 is MDHEN, CDR2 SYDVKM, per germline. The CDR3 extends over 14 amino acids. The CDR3 DNA reads as TGTGCCAGCAAGAGGGATACAGGGGTCAATGAGCAGTTCTTC. It yields the protein CASKRDTGVNEQFF.

This rearrangement joins TRBV7-6 to TRBJ2-1; 13 nucleotides match TRBD2. Per germline, CDR1 SGHVS and CDR2 FNYEAQ. The CDR3 has 16 amino acids. V trimming: 1 base; J trimming: 8 bases; junction bases outside the gene matches: 5. The CDR3 protein is CASSLELAGGPDEQFF. In DNA, the CDR3 is TGTGCCAGCAGCTTAGAACTAGCGGGGGGGCCCGATGAGCAGTTCTTC.

In DNA, the CDR3 is TGTGCCAGCAGCCTAGGACAGGGGAGGGTGTGGTATGGCTACACCTTC. Translation gives CASSLGQGRVWYGYTF. The V and J genes are TRBV5-4 and TRBJ1-2; TRBD1 matches at 9 bases. The CDR3 extends over 16 amino acids. V lost 4 bases to trimming and J lost 5 bases; unmatched junction nucleotides: 12. Germline-derived CDR1 and CDR2 are SGHNT and YYREEE (reference sequence).

V and J are TRBV29-1 and TRBJ1-5; perhaps TRBD1 as D (6 bases). V shed 5 bases and J shed 7 bases, with 18 bases lying between them. Germline assignment: CDR1 SQVTM and CDR2 ANQGSEA. There are 14 residues in the CDR3. The CDR3 region is CSVSQGVGQQPQHF. In nucleotides, the CDR3 is TGCAGCGTTTCACAGGGCGTTGGGCAGCAGCCCCAGCATTTT.

The J gene is TRBJ1-1, the V gene TRBV4-3; the D gene is possibly TRBD1 (5 bases). The CDR3 contains 14 residues. V lost 2 bases and J 10 bases, leaving 17 bases between the germline ends. Germline CDR1 and CDR2: LGHNA and YSLEER. The DNA of the CDR3 is TGCGCCAGCAGCCAAAAGCGGGGGGAATTAGGAGCTTTCTTT. This codes for CASSQKRGELGAFF.

The J gene is TRBJ2-7, the V gene TRBV3-1 (or the pseudogene TRBV3-2); D possibly corresponds to TRBD1 (5 bases). Germline CDR1 is LGHDT and CDR2 is YNNKEL (reference sequence). The V end lost 4 bases, the J end lost 0 bases, and 13 bases lay between the germline ends. The CDR3 sequence is 15 residues long. CDR3 sequence reads: CASSLDQGYSYEQYF. The CDR3 DNA is TGTGCCAGCAGCCTTGACCAGGGATACTCCTACGAGCAGTACTTC.

This chain connects TRBV19 to TRBJ2-7; 9 positions match TRBD1. The CDR3 loop spans 13 amino acids. V shed 6 bases, J shed 4 bases, and the junction held 4 bases outside the gene matches. Germline V gives CDR1 LNHDA, CDR2 SQIVND (reference sequence). CDR3 sequence (DNA): TGTGCCAGTAGCATGGACAGGGGTTACGAGCAGTACTTC. It encodes CASSMDRGYEQYF.

The chain employs TRBV4-1 and TRBJ1-1; 9 bases agree with TRBD1. Per germline, CDR1 MGHRA and CDR2 YSYEKL. The CDR3 is 16 residues long. The trim removed 2 bases at V and 3 bases at J, leaving 7 bases unmatched. CDR3 protein: CASSQTSDRGYTEAFF. For the CDR3, the DNA is TGCGCCAGCAGCCAAACTTCGGACAGGGGTTACACTGAAGCTTTCTTT.

This clone was counted once. This chain joins TRBV18 and TRBJ1-1; D is unresolved. Germline V gives CDR1 KGHSH, CDR2 LQKENI. The germline V and J ends were trimmed by 4 bases and 3 bases, with 15 bases remaining between them. The CDR3 loop spans 15 amino acids. The CDR3 here is CASSLMAGWDTEAFF. The DNA for the CDR3 is TGTGCCAGCTCACTAATGGCGGGGTGGGACACTGAAGCTTTCTTT. The full variable domain, with the rest looked up from reference TRBV18 and TRBJ1-1, is NAGVMQNPRHLVRRRGQEARLRCSPMKGHSHVYWYRQLPEEGLKFMVYLQKENIIDESGMPKERFSAEFPKEGPSILRIQQVVRGDSAAYFCASSLMAGWDTEAFFGQGTRLTVV.

The V and J genes are TRBV6-5 and TRBJ2-5, with 9 bases identical to TRBD1. Germline V gene data show CDR1 as MNHEY and CDR2 as SVGAGI. The CDR3 loop spans 14 amino acids. Trimming at V came to 5 bases and at J to 4 bases, leaving 5 bases not matched to a gene. CDR3 DNA sequence: TGTGCCAGCAGTCCGACAGGGGGTGGAGAGACCCAGTACTTC. Translating it yields CASSPTGGGETQYF.

The chain uses TRBV30 and TRBJ1-2, with a possible D match to TRBD1 (5 bases). The germline gives CDR1 GTSNPN, CDR2 SVGIG (reference sequence). Trimming cost V 3 bases and J 3 bases, with 8 bases left between them. The CDR3 runs to 12 residues. The CDR3 nucleotides are TGTGCCTGGAGCCAGGGCCACTATGGCTACACCTTC. It is translated as CAWSQGHYGYTF.

The V gene is TRBV5-1, the J gene TRBJ1-6; weak D call: TRBD1 (6 bases). The CDR3 consists of 15 residues. Trimming pared 4 bases from V and 7 bases from J, leaving 15 bases between. Germline V lookup: CDR1 SGHRS, CDR2 YFSETQ. The CDR3 here is CASSPRTDGNSPLHF. The CDR3 coding sequence is TGCGCCAGCAGCCCTAGGACAGACGGGAATTCACCCCTCCACTTT.

The rearrangement links TRBV28 to TRBJ1-1; TRBD1 aligns across 7 bases. V trimming: 10 bases; J trimming: 5 bases; junction bases outside the gene matches: 7. Germline V CDR1 and CDR2: MDHEN, SYDVKM. CDR3 size: 12 residues. This CDR3 is CAIPRGDTEAFF. DNA for the CDR3: TGTGCCATACCCAGGGGGGATACTGAAGCTTTCTTT.